This T cell receptor beta chain was sequenced for a study of long-term antiretroviral therapy in people with HIV. Assay version v3.0 of immunoSEQ was used, and it was run at survey level. The protocol was immunoSEQ multiplex PCR, while the TCRdb copy is restricted to in-frame clones and leaves out a portion. The sample holds about 36,000 clones; 80% are singletons and the top ten take under 6.5%. Sequencing was performed on unsorted PBMCs, taken 3.4 years after starting antiretroviral therapy. This receptor was obtained from a man in his thirties or forties with HIV.

As DNA, the CDR3 is TGTGCCAGGGGACAGGGAGAGGGAGGTAATTCACCCCTCCACTTT. This sequence encodes CARGQGEGGNSPLHF. J is TRBJ1-6 and V is TRBV27; TRBD1 matches 9 bases. CDR1 is MNHEY and CDR2 is SMNVEV in the germline V gene (reference sequence). Trimming cost V 9 bases and J 6 bases; bases outside gene matches: 9. There are 15 residues in the CDR3.